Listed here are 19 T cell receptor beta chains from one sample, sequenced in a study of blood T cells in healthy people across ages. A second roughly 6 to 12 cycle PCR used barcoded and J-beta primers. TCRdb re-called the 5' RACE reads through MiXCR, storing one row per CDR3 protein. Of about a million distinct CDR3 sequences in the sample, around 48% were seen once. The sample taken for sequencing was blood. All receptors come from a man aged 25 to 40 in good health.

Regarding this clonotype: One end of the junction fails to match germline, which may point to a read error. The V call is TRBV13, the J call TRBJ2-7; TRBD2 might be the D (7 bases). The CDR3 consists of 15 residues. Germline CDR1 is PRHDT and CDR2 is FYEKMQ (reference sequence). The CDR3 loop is CANSFGGGAFYEQYF. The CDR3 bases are TGTGCCAACAGCTTTGGTGGGGGGGCCTTCTACGAGCAGTACTTC.

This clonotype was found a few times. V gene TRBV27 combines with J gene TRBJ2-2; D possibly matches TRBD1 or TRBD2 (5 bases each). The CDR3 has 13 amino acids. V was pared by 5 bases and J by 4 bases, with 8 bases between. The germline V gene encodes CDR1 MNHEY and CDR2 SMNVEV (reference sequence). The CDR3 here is CASSGGPTGELFF. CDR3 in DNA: TGTGCCAGCAGTGGGGGTCCCACCGGGGAGCTGTTTTTT.

The CDR3 region is CASSQETGPSYGYTF. The CDR3 DNA reads TGCGCCAGCAGCCAAGAGACAGGGCCCAGCTATGGCTACACCTTC. This rearrangement joins TRBV4-1 to TRBJ1-2, with TRBD1 matching over 7 bases. After removal of 0 bases from V and 4 bases from J, the junction contained 5 bases not matched to a gene. Per the germline V gene, CDR1 is MGHRA and CDR2 is YSYEKL. The CDR3 spans 15 residues.

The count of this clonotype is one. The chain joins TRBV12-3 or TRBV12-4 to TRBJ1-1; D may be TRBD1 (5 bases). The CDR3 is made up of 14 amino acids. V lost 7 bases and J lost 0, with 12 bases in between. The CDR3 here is CASNLQDLNTEAFF. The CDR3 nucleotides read TGTGCCAGCAACCTACAGGATTTGAACACTGAAGCTTTCTTT.

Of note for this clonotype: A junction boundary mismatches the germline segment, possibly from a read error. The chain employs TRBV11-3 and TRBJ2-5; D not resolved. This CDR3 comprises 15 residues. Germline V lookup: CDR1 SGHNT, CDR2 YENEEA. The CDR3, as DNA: TGTACCAGCAGCTTATCAGTTGGGGTGCACGAGACCCAGTACTTC. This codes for CTSSLSVGVHETQYF.

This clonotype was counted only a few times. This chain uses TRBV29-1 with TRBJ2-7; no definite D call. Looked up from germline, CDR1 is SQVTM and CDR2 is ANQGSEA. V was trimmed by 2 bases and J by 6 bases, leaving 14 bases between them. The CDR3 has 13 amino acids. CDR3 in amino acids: CSVEPLLGGEQYF. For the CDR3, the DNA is TGCAGCGTTGAACCCCTATTGGGTGGCGAGCAGTACTTC.

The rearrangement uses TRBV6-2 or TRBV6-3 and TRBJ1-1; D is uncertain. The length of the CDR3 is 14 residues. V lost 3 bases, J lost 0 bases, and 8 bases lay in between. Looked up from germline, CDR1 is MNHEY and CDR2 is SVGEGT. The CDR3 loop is CASSYLLVNTEAFF. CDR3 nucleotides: TGTGCCAGCAGTTATCTCCTTGTGAACACTGAAGCTTTCTTT.

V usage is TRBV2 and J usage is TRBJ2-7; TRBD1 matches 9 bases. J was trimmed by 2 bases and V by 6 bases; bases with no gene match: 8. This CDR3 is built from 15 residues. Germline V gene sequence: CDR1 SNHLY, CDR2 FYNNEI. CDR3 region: CASRLEGQGPYEQYF. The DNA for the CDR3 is TGTGCCAGCAGATTAGAGGGACAGGGACCCTACGAGCAGTACTTC.

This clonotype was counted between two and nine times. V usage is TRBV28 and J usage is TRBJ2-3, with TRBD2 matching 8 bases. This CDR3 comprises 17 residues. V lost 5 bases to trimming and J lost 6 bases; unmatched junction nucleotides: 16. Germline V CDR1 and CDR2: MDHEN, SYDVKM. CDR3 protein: CASSALKRGGSTDTQYF. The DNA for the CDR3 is TGTGCCAGCAGTGCCCTAAAACGGGGGGGCTCAACGGATACGCAGTATTTT.

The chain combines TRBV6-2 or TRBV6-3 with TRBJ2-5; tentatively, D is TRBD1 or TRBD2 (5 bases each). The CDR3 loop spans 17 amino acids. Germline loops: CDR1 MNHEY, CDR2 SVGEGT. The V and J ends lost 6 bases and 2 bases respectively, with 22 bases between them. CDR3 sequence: CASRNRYRDRGQETQYF. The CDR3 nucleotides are TGTGCCAGCAGAAACAGATACCGGGACCGAGGTCAAGAGACCCAGTACTTC.

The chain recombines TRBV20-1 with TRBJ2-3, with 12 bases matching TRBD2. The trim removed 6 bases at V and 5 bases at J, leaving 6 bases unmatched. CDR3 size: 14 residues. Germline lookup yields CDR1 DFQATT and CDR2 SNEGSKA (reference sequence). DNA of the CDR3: TGCAGTGCAGCTAGCGGGGGGGTTTTAGATACGCAGTATTTT. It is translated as CSAASGGVLDTQYF.

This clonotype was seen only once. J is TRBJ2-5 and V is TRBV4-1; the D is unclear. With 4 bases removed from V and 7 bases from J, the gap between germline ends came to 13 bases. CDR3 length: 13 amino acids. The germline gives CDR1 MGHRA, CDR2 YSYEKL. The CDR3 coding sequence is TGCGCCAGCAGCCTCGTAATAAGAGGGACCCAGTACTTC. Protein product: CASSLVIRGTQYF.

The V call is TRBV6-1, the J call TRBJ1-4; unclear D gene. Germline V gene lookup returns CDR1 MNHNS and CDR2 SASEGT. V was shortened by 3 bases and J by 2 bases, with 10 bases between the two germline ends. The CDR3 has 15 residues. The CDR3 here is CASSEWIGTNEKLFF. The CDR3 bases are TGTGCCAGCAGTGAGTGGATAGGGACTAATGAAAAACTGTTTTTT.

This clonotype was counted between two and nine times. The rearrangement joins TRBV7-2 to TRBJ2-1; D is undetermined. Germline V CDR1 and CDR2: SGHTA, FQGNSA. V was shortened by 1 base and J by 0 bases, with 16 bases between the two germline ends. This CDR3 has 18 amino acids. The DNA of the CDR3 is TGTGCCAGCAGCTTAGACGGTCCCAAGAAGAGCTCCTACAATGAGCAGTTCTTC. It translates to CASSLDGPKKSSYNEQFF.

The CDR3 protein is CASSQDAGTGLSYEQYF. As DNA, the CDR3 is TGCGCCAGCAGCCAAGATGCTGGGACAGGCCTATCCTACGAGCAGTACTTC. V and J are TRBV4-1 and TRBJ2-7; TRBD1 matches at 8 bases. This CDR3 has 17 residues. Per the germline V gene, CDR1 is MGHRA and CDR2 is YSYEKL. J lost 1 base, V lost 0 bases, and 8 bases had no gene match.

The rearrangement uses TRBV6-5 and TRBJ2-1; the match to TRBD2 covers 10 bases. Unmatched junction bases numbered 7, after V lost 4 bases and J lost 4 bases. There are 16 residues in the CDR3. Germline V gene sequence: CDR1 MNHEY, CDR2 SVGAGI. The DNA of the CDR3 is TGTGCCAGCAGTTTATCTTGGACTAGCGGTTACAATGAGCAGTTCTTC. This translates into CASSLSWTSGYNEQFF.

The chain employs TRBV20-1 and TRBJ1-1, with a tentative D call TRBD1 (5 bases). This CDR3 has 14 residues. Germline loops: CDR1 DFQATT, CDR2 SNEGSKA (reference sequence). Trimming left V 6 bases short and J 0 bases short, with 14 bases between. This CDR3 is CSAPPSGLNTEAFF. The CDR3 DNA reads TGCAGTGCCCCGCCATCAGGGCTGAACACTGAAGCTTTCTTT.

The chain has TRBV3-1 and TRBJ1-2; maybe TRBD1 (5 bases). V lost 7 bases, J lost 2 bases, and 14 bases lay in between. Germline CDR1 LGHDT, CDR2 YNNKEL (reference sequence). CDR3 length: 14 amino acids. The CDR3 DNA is TGTGCCAGCACGATGATGACAGCCAACTATGGCTACACCTTC. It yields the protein CASTMMTANYGYTF. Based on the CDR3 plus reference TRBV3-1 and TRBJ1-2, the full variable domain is DTAVSQTPKYLVTQMGNDKSIKCEQNLGHDTMYWYKQDSKKFLKIMFSYNNKELIINETVPNRFSPKSPDKAHLNLHINSLELGDSAVYFCASTMMTANYGYTFGSGTRLTVV.

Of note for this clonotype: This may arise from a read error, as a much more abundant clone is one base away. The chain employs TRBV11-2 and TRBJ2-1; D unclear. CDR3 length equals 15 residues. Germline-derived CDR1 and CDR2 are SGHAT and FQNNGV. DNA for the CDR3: TGTGCCAGCGGCTTAGATTTCCAGGCCTACAATGAGCAGTTCTTC. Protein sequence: CASGLDFQAYNEQFF.